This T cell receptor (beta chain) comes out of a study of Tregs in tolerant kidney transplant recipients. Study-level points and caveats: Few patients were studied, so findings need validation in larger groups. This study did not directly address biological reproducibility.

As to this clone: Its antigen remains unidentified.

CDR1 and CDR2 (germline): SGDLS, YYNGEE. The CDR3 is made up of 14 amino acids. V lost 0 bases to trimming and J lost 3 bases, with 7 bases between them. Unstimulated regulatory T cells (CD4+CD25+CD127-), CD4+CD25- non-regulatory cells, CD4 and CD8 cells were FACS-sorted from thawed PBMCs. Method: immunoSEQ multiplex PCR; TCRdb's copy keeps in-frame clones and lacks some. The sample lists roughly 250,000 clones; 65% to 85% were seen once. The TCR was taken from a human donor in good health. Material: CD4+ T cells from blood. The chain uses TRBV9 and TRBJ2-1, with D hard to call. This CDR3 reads CASSVDDRYNEQFF. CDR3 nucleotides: TGTGCCAGCAGCGTAGATGACCGCTACAATGAGCAGTTCTTC.